This T cell receptor beta chain was obtained from a study of T cells after somatic rescue of genetic block. Measured with immunoSEQ multiplex PCR; TCRdb has only the in-frame clones, and not every one. The sample includes approximately 58,000 clones, roughly 96% of them seen just once. CDR1 is SGHDT and CDR2 is YYEEEE in the germline V gene. CDR3 size: 17 residues. The J segment lost 4 bases and the V segment lost 2 bases, leaving 10 bases of the junction unmatched. Sequenced: peripheral blood mononuclear cells (PBMCs). The gene calls are TRBV5-6 and TRBJ2-1; 9 bases agree with TRBD1. This clonotype was sampled from a child under two years old. In nucleotides, the CDR3 is TGTGCCAGCAGCTTATTTGCCGGGACAGGGCCGTACAATGAGCAGTTCTTC. Its translation is CASSLFAGTGPYNEQFF.